What follows are 20 T cell receptor beta chains derived from one specimen sequenced in a study of blood T cell repertoires in COVID-19. Sequencing was performed with immunoSEQ multiplex PCR; in TCRdb, only in-frame clones are kept and a portion is missing. The sample yields just under 80,000 clones, more than 80% seen once. Sequencing was performed on peripheral blood. Source of these receptors: a woman between 65 and 79 years old with acute or convalescent COVID-19.

The V gene is TRBV4-1, the J gene TRBJ1-2; maybe TRBD1 (6 bases). The V gene lost 0 bases and the J gene lost 0 bases, with 11 bases spanning the gap. Germline loops: CDR1 MGHRA, CDR2 YSYEKL. This CDR3 contains 16 residues. The CDR3 DNA reads TGCGCCAGCAGCCAAGAGGGTCAGGGGACTAACTATGGCTACACCTTC. It encodes CASSQEGQGTNYGYTF.

The chain combines TRBV7-8 with TRBJ2-7; the D is unclear. The CDR3 sequence is 14 residues long. V lost 5 bases and J 3 bases, leaving 14 bases between the germline ends. Germline-derived CDR1 and CDR2 are SGHVS and FQNEAQ. The CDR3 DNA reads TGTGCCAGCAGCCAAGTCGTCCGGAGCTACGAGCAGTACTTC. It codes for CASSQVVRSYEQYF.

The chain joins TRBV5-5 to TRBJ2-5; 14 bases are shared with TRBD2. CDR1 SGHKS and CDR2 YYEKEE come from the germline V gene (reference sequence). This CDR3 region has 15 residues. Trimming took 4 bases from V and 4 from J; bases not matched to a gene: 3. The CDR3: CASSVGLAGGETQYF. CDR3 DNA: TGTGCCAGCAGCGTAGGACTAGCGGGGGGAGAGACCCAGTACTTC.

CDR3 protein: CASSFAPPSSSGGRSGELFF. The CDR3 DNA reads as TGTGCCAGCAGTTTTGCCCCCCCCTCTTCTAGCGGGGGAAGGTCCGGGGAGCTGTTTTTT. The chain has TRBV2 and TRBJ2-2, with TRBD2 identical over 10 bases. CDR3 length equals 20 residues. Germline V gene sequence: CDR1 SNHLY, CDR2 FYNNEI. V dropped 5 bases and J dropped 6; count of bases not matched to a gene: 21.

The count of this clone is one. CDR3 in DNA: TGCGCCAGCAGACAGGCGGACAATCAGCCCCAGCATTTT. It yields the protein CASRQADNQPQHF. The rearrangement links TRBV5-1 to TRBJ1-5, with a tentative D call TRBD1 (5 bases). CDR3 length equals 13 residues. Trimming removed 5 bases at V and 3 bases at J, with 9 bases between. Germline V gene data show CDR1 as SGHRS and CDR2 as YFSETQ. The entire variable domain, with the rest obtained from reference TRBV5-1 and TRBJ1-5, is as follows: KAGVTQTPRYLIKTRGQQVTLSCSPISGHRSVSWYQQTPGQGLQFLFEYFSETQRNKGNFPGRFSGRQFSNSRSEMNVSTLELGDSALYLCASRQADNQPQHFGDGTRLSIL.

The chain couples TRBV15 to TRBJ2-7; weak D call: TRBD2 (6 bases). With 0 bases removed from V and 2 bases from J, the gap between germline ends came to 11 bases. Germline CDR1 reads LNHNV; CDR2 reads YYDKDF (reference sequence). This CDR3 is built from 15 residues. The CDR3 is CATSRDRDFAYEQYF. CDR3 nucleotide sequence: TGTGCCACCAGCAGAGATAGGGACTTCGCCTACGAGCAGTACTTC. The entire variable domain, with the rest obtained from reference TRBV15 and TRBJ2-7, is as follows: DAMVIQNPRYQVTQFGKPVTLSCSQTLNHNVMYWYQQKSSQAPKLLFHYYDKDFNNEADTPDNFQSRRPNTSFCFLDIRSPGLGDTAMYLCATSRDRDFAYEQYFGPGTRLTVT.

The chain combines TRBV19 with TRBJ1-1; perhaps TRBD1 as D (6 bases). Germline V gene lookup returns CDR1 LNHDA and CDR2 SQIVND (reference sequence). Trimming cost V 3 bases and J 3 bases, with 11 bases left between them. CDR3 length: 14 residues. The CDR3 here is CASSMDSTYTEAFF. CDR3 coding DNA: TGTGCCAGTAGTATGGACAGCACTTACACTGAAGCTTTCTTT.

The chain combines TRBV11-2 with TRBJ1-4; D remains ambiguous. Germline V gene lookup returns CDR1 SGHAT and CDR2 FQNNGV. The length of the CDR3 is 13 residues. Trimming stripped 3 bases from V and 7 bases from J, with 9 bases between. The CDR3 protein is CASSFLSSEKLFF. The DNA for the CDR3 is TGTGCCAGCAGCTTCCTCTCTTCTGAAAAACTGTTTTTT.

The rearrangement uses TRBV24-1 and TRBJ2-2; 12 nucleotides match TRBD1. Germline CDR1 KGHDR, CDR2 SFDVKD. The V and J ends lost 5 bases and 0 bases, in that order; junction bases with no gene match: 6. CDR3 length: 18 residues. The CDR3 DNA reads TGTGCCACCAGTGCTTGGGACAGGGGGCCGGCGAACACCGGGGAGCTGTTTTTT. Residues: CATSAWDRGPANTGELFF.

V usage is TRBV4-1 and J usage is TRBJ1-5; a possible D gene is TRBD1 (6 bases). V lost 0 bases and J 2 bases, leaving 14 bases between the germline ends. CDR1 is MGHRA and CDR2 is YSYEKL in the germline V gene. This CDR3 spans 17 amino acids. The CDR3 loop reads CASSQDETGSGNQPQHF. The CDR3 bases are TGCGCCAGCAGCCAAGATGAAACAGGGTCGGGCAATCAGCCCCAGCATTTT.

The chain has TRBV6-2 or TRBV6-3 and TRBJ2-1; possibly TRBD2 for D (6 bases). Trimming pared 6 bases from V and 0 bases from J, leaving 9 bases between. CDR1 and CDR2 from the germline V gene are MNHEY and SVGEGT. The CDR3 is 14 amino acids. This CDR3 is CASSLGGSYNEQFF. CDR3 sequence (DNA): TGTGCCAGCAGCCTCGGGGGCTCCTACAATGAGCAGTTCTTC.

This rearrangement joins TRBV7-6 to TRBJ2-3; D unclear. The CDR3 has 14 residues. Per germline, CDR1 SGHVS and CDR2 FNYEAQ. Trimming took off 5 bases at V and 1 base at J, with 10 bases between the two ends. CDR3 in amino acids: CASSPRTGTDTQYF. The CDR3 nucleotides read TGTGCCAGCAGCCCACGAACGGGCACAGATACGCAGTATTTT. The whole variable domain, remainder taken from reference TRBV7-6 and TRBJ2-3, is GAGVSQSPRYKVTKRGQDVALRCDPISGHVSLYWYRQALGQGPEFLTYFNYEAQQDKSGLPNDRFSAERPEGSISTLTIQRTEQRDSAMYRCASSPRTGTDTQYFGPGTRLTVL.

The chain combines TRBV6-6 with TRBJ1-1; 7 positions agree with TRBD1. V lost 6 bases to trimming and J lost 5 bases; unmatched junction nucleotides: 6. This CDR3 region has 13 residues. Germline CDR1 reads MNHNY; CDR2 reads SVGAGI (reference sequence). This CDR3 is CASSLDRRTEAFF. The CDR3 nucleotides read TGTGCCAGCAGCCTGGACAGGCGGACTGAAGCTTTCTTT.

The chain has TRBV6-5 and TRBJ2-1, with unresolved D. The CDR3 covers 16 residues. CDR1 and CDR2 from the germline V gene are MNHEY and SVGAGI. V lost 0 bases to trimming and J lost 2 bases, with 11 bases between them. The CDR3 DNA is TGTGCCAGCAGTTACTCGAATGCTGGGCCCTACAATGAGCAGTTCTTC. It translates to CASSYSNAGPYNEQFF.

This clone was seen only a few times. J is TRBJ2-1 and V is TRBV27; D may be TRBD1 (5 bases). The V end lost 0 bases, the J end lost 10 bases, and 16 bases lay between the germline ends. This CDR3 has 15 residues. Germline CDR1 MNHEY, CDR2 SMNVEV (reference sequence). The CDR3 loop reads CASSLSMLGAVEQFF. The CDR3 coding sequence is TGTGCCAGCAGTTTATCGATGCTTGGGGCGGTGGAGCAGTTCTTC.

The chain joins TRBV5-1 to TRBJ2-3, with 9 bases identical to TRBD2. J gave up 2 bases and V 3 bases, and 4 bases lay outside the gene matches. The CDR3 has 15 residues. In germline, CDR1 is SGHRS, CDR2 YFSETQ. This CDR3 reads CASSWSGGYTDTQYF. The CDR3 DNA is TGCGCCAGCAGCTGGAGCGGGGGGTACACAGATACGCAGTATTTT.

The chain uses TRBV10-3 and TRBJ1-2, with D perhaps matching TRBD1 (6 bases). CDR3 length equals 13 residues. From germline, CDR1 is ENHRY and CDR2 SYGVKD. The V and J ends lost 8 bases and 3 bases respectively, with 13 bases between them. CDR3 in amino acids: CAIGTGRDYGYTF. The DNA of the CDR3 is TGTGCCATCGGTACAGGGAGGGACTATGGCTACACCTTC.

The gene calls are TRBV5-4 and TRBJ2-5; TRBD1 matches at 9 bases. J was trimmed by 4 bases and V by 4 bases; bases with no gene match: 11. Per germline, CDR1 SGHNT and CDR2 YYREEE (reference sequence). The CDR3 has 16 amino acids. CDR3 sequence reads: CASSAPVNRGPETQYF. The CDR3 DNA reads TGTGCCAGCAGCGCGCCCGTAAACAGGGGGCCAGAGACCCAGTACTTC. Drawing the rest from reference TRBV5-4 and TRBJ2-5, the complete variable domain is ETGVTQSPTHLIKTRGQQVTLRCSSQSGHNTVSWYQQALGQGPQFIFQYYREEENGRGNFPPRFSGLQFPNYSSELNVNALELDDSALYLCASSAPVNRGPETQYFGPGTRLLVL.

The rearrangement links TRBV10-3 to TRBJ1-1; TRBD1 might be the D (6 bases). V dropped 6 bases and J dropped 1 base, with 12 bases sitting between them. Germline V gene lookup returns CDR1 ENHRY and CDR2 SYGVKD. This CDR3 spans 14 amino acids. CDR3 amino acids: CAISGDTWNTEAFF. In DNA, the CDR3 is TGTGCCATCAGCGGGGACACCTGGAACACTGAAGCTTTCTTT.

V usage is TRBV4-2 and J usage is TRBJ1-4; TRBD1 might be the D (5 bases). This CDR3 comprises 16 residues. Germline V lookup: CDR1 LGHNA, CDR2 YNFKEQ. V was pared by 0 bases and J by 6 bases, with 14 bases between. The CDR3 region is CASSQDISQGYEKLFF. The CDR3 coding sequence is TGTGCCAGCAGCCAAGATATAAGTCAGGGCTATGAAAAACTGTTTTTT.